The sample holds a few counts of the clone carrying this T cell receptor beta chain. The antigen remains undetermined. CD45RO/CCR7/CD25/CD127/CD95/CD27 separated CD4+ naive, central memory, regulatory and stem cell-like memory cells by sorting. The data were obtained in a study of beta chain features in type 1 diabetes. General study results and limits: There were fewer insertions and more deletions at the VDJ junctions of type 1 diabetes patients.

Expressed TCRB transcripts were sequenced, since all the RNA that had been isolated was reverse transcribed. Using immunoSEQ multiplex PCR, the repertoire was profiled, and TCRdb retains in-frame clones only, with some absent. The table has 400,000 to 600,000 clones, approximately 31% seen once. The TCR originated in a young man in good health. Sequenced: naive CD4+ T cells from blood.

In DNA form, the CDR3 reads TGCGCCAGCAGCTTGCGGGCTAGCGAGCAAGAGACCCAGTACTTC. Protein product: CASSLRASEQETQYF. This rearrangement joins TRBV5-1 to TRBJ2-5; tentatively, D is TRBD2 (6 bases). The germline V gene encodes CDR1 SGHRS and CDR2 YFSETQ. Trimming left V 1 base short and J 2 bases short, with 12 bases between. This CDR3 is 15 amino acids long.